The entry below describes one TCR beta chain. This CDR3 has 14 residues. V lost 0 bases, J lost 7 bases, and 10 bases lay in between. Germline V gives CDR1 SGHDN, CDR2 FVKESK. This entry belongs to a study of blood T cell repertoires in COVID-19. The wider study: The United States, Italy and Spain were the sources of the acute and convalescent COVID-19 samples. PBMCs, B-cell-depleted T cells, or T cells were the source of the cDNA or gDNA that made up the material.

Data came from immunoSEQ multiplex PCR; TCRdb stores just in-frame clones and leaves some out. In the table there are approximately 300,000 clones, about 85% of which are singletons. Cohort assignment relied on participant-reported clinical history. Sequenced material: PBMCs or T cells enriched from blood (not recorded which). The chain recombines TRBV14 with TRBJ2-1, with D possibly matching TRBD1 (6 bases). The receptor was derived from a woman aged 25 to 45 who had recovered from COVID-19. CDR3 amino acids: CASSQEQGWNEQFF. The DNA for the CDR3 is TGTGCCAGCAGCCAAGAACAGGGTTGGAATGAGCAGTTCTTC.